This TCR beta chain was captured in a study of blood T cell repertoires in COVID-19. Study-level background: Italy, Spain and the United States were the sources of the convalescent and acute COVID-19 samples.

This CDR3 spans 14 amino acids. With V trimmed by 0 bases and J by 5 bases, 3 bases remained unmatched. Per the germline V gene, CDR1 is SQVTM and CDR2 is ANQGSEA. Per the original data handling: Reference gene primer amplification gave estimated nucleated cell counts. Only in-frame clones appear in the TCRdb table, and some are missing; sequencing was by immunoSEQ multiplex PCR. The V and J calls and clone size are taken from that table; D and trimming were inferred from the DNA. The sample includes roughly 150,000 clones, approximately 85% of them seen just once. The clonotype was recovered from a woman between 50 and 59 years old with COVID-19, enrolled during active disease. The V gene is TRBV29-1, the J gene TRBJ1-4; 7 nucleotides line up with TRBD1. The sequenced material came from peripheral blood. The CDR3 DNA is TGCAGCGTTGAAGAGGGGACAGCCAATGAAAAACTGTTTTTT. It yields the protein CSVEEGTANEKLFF.